This T cell receptor beta chain was recovered during a study of blood T cell repertoires in COVID-19. Study-level background: COVID-19 samples from acute and convalescent phases originated in the United States, Italy and Spain. In each case, the material was cDNA or gDNA derived from T cells, B-cell-depleted T cells, or PBMCs.

Study processing details: Amplification from reference gene primers served as the basis for estimated nucleated cell counts. Sequencing was performed with immunoSEQ multiplex PCR; in TCRdb, only in-frame clones are kept and a portion is missing. V, J and clone size are those of that table, while D and trimming were read from the DNA. The table lists about 46,000 clones, around 90% of them singletons. The CDR3 consists of 16 residues. Per germline, CDR1 MGHRA and CDR2 YSYEKL. The V gene end was trimmed by 3 bases and the J gene end by 7 bases; junction bases not matched to a gene: 10. The chain uses TRBV4-1 and TRBJ1-5; TRBD1 agrees at 9 bases. Sequenced material: peripheral blood. The sequence derives from a man aged 50-60 years with active COVID-19. The CDR3 nucleotides read TGCGCCAGCAGCCATCCAAAGGGACAGGGCGGCCAGCCCCAGCATTTT. Its protein is CASSHPKGQGGQPQHF.